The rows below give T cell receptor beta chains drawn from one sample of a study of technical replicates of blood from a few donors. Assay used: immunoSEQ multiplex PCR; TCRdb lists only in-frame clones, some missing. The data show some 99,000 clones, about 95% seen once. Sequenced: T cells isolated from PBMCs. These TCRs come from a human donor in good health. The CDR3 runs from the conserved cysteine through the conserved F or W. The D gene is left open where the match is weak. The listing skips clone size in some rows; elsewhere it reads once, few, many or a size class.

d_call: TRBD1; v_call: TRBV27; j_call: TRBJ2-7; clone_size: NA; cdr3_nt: TGTGCCAGCAGTTTCCAGGGGACAGGGATGTACGAGCAGTACTTC; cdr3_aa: CASSFQGTGMYEQYF
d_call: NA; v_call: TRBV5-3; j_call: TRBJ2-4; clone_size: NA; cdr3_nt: TGTGCCAGAAGCCCCAGGTTACGGGAAAAAAACATTCAGTACTTC; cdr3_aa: CARSPRLREKNIQYF
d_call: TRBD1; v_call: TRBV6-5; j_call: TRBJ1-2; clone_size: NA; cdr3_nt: TGTGCCAGCAGTTACTCACAGGGGGCGAGGGGCTATGGCTACACCTTC; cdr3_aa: CASSYSQGARGYGYTF
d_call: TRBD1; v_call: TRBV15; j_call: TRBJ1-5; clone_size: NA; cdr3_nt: TGTGCCACCAGCAGAGACAGGGGGAGGCAGCCCCAGCATTTT; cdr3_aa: CATSRDRGRQPQHF
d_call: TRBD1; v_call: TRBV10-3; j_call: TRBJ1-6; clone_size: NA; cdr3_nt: TGTGCCATCAGTGTTAGGTATGGGCGGACAGGGTATAATTCACCCCTCCACTTT; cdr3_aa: CAISVRYGRTGYNSPLHF
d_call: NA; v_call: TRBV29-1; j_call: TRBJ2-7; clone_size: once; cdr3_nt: TGCAGCGTCTCACCGGGGGACCGCTCCTACGAGCAGTACTTC; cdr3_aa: CSVSPGDRSYEQYF
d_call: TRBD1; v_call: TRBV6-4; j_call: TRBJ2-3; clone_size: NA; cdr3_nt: TGTGCCAGCAGAGGACAGGGGGTAAATACGCAGTATTTT; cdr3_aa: CASRGQGVNTQYF
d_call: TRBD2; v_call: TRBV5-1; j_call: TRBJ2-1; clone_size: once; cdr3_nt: TGCGCCAGCAGCTTACCTAGCGGAAGCTACAATGAGCAGTTCTTC; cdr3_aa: CASSLPSGSYNEQFF
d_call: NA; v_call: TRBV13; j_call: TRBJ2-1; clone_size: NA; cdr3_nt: TGTGCCAGCAGCCTCTCGGCGGGGAGACCCTACAATGAGCAGTTCTTC; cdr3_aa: CASSLSAGRPYNEQFF
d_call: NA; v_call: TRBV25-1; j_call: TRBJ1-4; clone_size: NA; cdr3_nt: TGTGCCAGCAGTGATTCGGGGGGCCCATCAACTAATGAAAAACTGTTTTTT; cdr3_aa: CASSDSGGPSTNEKLFF
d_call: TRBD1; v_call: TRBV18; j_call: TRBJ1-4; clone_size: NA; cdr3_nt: TGTGCCAGCTCAAGCGAGGGGGCCGCAACTAATGAAAAACTGTTTTTT; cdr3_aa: CASSSEGAATNEKLFF
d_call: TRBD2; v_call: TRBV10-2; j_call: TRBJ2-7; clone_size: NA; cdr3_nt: TGCGCCAGCAGTGTAATGAGCGGGAGCTCCTACGAGCAGTACTTC; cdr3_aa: CASSVMSGSSYEQYF
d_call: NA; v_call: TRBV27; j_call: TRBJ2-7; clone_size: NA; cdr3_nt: TGTGCCAGCGGACTCATGGGCATTTCCTACGAGCAGTACTTC; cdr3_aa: CASGLMGISYEQYF
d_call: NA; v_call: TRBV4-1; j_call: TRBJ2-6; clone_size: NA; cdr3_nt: TGCGCCAGCGCAAGGGGTGGCATAACTGGGGCCAACGTCCTGACTTTC; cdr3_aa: CASARGGITGANVLTF
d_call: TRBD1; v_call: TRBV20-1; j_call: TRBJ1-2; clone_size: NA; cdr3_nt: TGCAGTGCGCGACAGGGAGATGGCTACACCTTC; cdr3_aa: CSARQGDGYTF
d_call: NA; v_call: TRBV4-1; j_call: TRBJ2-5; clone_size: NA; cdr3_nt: TGCGCCAGCAGCCAAGGCGGAGAGACCCAGTACTTC; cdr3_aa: CASSQGGETQYF
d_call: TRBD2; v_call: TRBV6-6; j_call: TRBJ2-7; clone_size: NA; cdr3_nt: TGTGCCAGCAGTTACTCGGGAGGGAGTCTGTACGAGCAGTACTTC; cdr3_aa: CASSYSGGSLYEQYF
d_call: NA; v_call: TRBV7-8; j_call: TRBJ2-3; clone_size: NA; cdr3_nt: TGTGCCAGCAGCCCCCGGGGGACAGATACGCAGTATTTT; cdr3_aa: CASSPRGTDTQYF
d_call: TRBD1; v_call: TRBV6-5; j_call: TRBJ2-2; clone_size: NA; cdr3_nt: TGTGCCAGCAGTTACAGCTACAGGGGGCGGGCCGGGGAGCTGTTTTTT; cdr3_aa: CASSYSYRGRAGELFF
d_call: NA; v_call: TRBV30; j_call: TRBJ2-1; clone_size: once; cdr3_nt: TGTGCCTGGAGTCGGGACACCAACCTTTACAATGAGCAGTTCTTC; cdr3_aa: CAWSRDTNLYNEQFF
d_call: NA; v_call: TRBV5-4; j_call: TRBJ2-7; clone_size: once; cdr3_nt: TGTGCCAGCAGCTCCCCCCTAAACCGGAGGGACGAGCAGTACTTC; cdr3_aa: CASSSPLNRRDEQYF
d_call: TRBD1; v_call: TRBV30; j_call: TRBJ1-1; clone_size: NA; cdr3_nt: TGTGCCTGGAGTGTGCAGGGGGACACTGAAGCTTTCTTT; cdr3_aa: CAWSVQGDTEAFF
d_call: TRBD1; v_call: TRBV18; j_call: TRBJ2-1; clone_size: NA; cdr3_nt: TGTGCCAGCTCACCACAGGGGGCTTCCTACAATGAGCAGTTCTTC; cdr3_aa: CASSPQGASYNEQFF
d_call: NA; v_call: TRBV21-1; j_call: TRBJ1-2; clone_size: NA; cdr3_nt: TGTGCCAGCAGCCCCAGGGAACTCTATGGCTACACCTTC; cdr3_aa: CASSPRELYGYTF
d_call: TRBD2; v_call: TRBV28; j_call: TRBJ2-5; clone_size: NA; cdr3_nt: TGTGCCAGCAGTGTGACTAGCGGGAGAGTGGAGACCCAGTACTTC; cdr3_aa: CASSVTSGRVETQYF
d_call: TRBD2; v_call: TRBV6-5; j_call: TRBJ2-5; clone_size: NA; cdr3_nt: TGTGCCAGCGGTTTGAGCGGGAGATCGGAGACCCAGTACTTC; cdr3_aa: CASGLSGRSETQYF
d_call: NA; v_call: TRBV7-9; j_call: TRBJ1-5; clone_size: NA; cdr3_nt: TGTGCCAGCAGCTCAGTGACAGGCAACAATCAGCCCCAGCATTTT; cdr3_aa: CASSSVTGNNQPQHF
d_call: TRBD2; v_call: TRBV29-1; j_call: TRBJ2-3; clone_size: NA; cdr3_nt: TGCAGCGTTGTACTAGCGGGGGACACAGATACGCAGTATTTT; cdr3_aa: CSVVLAGDTDTQYF
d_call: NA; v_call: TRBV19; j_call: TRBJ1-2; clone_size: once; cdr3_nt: TGTGCCAGTAGACAGGGTTATGGCTACACCTTC; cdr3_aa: CASRQGYGYTF
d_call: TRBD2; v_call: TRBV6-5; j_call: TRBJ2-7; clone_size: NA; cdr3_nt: TGTGCCAGCAGTTACTCGGTTGCGGGAGTCGACGAGCAGTACTTC; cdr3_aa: CASSYSVAGVDEQYF
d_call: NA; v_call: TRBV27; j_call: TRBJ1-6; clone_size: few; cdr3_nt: TGTGCCAGCAGTTTCGGGGGGCTGTCTTCACCCCTCCACTTT; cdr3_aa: CASSFGGLSSPLHF
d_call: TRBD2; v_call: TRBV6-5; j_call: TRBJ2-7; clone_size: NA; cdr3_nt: TGTGCCAGCAGTTACTCACTAGCGGGGCTCTACGAGCAGTACTTC; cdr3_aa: CASSYSLAGLYEQYF
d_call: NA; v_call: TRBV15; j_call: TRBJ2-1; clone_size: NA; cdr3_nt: TGTGCCACCAGCAGACCCCCGGACAGTTCGCGCAATGAGCAGTTCTTC; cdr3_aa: CATSRPPDSSRNEQFF
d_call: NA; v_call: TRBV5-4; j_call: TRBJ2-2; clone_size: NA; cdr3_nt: TGTGCCAGCAGCTTGGCTACGGGAGTGAGCACCGGGGAGCTGTTTTTT; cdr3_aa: CASSLATGVSTGELFF
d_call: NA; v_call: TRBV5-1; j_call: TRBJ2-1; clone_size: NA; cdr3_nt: TGCGCCAGCAGCTCGCAGGGGAGTTGGGATGAGCAGTTCTTC; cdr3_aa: CASSSQGSWDEQFF
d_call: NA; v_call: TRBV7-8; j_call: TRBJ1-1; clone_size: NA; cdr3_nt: TGTGCCAGCAACGGTGGCCGACAGAACACTGAAGCTTTCTTT; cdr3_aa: CASNGGRQNTEAFF
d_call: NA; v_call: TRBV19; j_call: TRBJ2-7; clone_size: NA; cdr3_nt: TGTGCCAGTAGTCACAACAGGGACATAGACTACGAGCAGTACTTC; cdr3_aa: CASSHNRDIDYEQYF
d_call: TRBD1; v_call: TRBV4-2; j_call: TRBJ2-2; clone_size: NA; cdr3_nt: TGTGCCAGCAGCCAGGGGACAGGGACCGGGGAGCTGTTTTTT; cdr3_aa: CASSQGTGTGELFF
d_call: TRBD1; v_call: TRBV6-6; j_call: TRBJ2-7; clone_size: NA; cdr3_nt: TGTGCCAGCAGTTTGTCACAGGGGTCAGACGAGCAGTACTTC; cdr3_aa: CASSLSQGSDEQYF
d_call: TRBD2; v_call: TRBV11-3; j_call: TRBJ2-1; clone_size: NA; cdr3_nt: TGTGCCAGCACCTTGGGACTAGCGGGGTTAAGCTCCTACAATGAGCAGTTCTTC; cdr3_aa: CASTLGLAGLSSYNEQFF
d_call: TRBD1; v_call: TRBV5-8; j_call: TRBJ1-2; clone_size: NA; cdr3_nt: TGTGCCAGCAGCTTGGGGACAGGTCCAGTCTATGGCTACACCTTC; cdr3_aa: CASSLGTGPVYGYTF
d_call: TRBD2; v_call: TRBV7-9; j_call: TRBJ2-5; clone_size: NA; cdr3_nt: TGTGCCAGCAGCCCATTAGCGGGAGCTTTCCAAGAGACCCAGTACTTC; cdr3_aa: CASSPLAGAFQETQYF
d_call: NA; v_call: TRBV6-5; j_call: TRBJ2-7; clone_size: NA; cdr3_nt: TGTGCCAGCAGCCGAACCCCACAGCCCTACGAGCAGTACTTC; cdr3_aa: CASSRTPQPYEQYF
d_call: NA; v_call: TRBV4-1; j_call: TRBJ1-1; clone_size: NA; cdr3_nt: TGCGCCAGCAGCCAAGAGGCGAACACTGAAGCTTTCTTT; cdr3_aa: CASSQEANTEAFF
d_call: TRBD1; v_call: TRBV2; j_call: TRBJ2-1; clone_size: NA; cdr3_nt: TGTGCCAGCGCAGGGGGGACAGGGCAGGACAATGAGCAGTTCTTC; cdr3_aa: CASAGGTGQDNEQFF
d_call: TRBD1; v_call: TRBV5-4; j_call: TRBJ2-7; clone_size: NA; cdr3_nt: TGTGCCAGCACCCGACAGGGGGCGTCCTACGAGCAGTACTTC; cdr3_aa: CASTRQGASYEQYF
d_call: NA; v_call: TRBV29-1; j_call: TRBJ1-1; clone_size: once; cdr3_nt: TGCAGCGGCCGCAGGGGCGGGAGTTCTGAAGCTTTCTTT; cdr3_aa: CSGRRGGSSEAFF
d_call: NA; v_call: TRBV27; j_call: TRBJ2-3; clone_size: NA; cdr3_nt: TGTGCCAGCAGGCGATCTAGCACAGATACGCAGTATTTT; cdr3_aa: CASRRSSTDTQYF
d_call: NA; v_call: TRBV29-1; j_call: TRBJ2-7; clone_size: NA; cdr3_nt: TGCAGCGTTGCATCAGACTCCTACGAGCAGTACTTC; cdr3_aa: CSVASDSYEQYF